This T cell receptor beta chain was identified in a study of technical replicates of blood from a handful of donors. There are 15 residues in the CDR3. From germline, CDR1 is LGHNA and CDR2 YNFKEQ. The junction had 7 bases not matched to a gene; V was cut back by 0 bases and J by 5 bases. Assay: immunoSEQ multiplex PCR; the TCRdb copy retains only in-frame clones and omits some. The table shows 95,000 to 100,000 clones, with 96% occurring only once. The rearrangement uses TRBV4-2 and TRBJ2-7; TRBD1 matches at 7 bases. The TCR sequence derives from a human donor in good health. Sequenced sample: T cells isolated from PBMCs. The CDR3 DNA is TGTGCCAGCAGCCAAGAACAGGGGCCCCTAGACGAGCAGTACTTC. Translation: CASSQEQGPLDEQYF.